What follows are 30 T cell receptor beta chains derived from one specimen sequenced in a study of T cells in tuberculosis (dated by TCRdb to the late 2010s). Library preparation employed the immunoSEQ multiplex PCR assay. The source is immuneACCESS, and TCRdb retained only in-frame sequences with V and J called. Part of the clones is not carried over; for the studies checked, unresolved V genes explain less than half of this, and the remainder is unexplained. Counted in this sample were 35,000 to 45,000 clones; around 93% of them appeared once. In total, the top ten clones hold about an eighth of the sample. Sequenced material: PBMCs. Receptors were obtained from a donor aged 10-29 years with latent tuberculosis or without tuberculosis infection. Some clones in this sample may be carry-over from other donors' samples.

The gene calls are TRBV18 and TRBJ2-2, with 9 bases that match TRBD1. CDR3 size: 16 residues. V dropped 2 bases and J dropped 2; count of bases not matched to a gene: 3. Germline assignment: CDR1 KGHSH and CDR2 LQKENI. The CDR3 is CASSPWDRVNTGELFF. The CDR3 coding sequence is TGTGCCAGCTCACCATGGGACAGGGTAAACACCGGGGAGCTGTTTTTT.

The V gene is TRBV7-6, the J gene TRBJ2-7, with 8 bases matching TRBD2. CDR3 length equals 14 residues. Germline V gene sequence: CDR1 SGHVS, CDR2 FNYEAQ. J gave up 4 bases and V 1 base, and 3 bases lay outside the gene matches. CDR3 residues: CASSLGAGAYEQYF. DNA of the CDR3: TGTGCCAGCAGCTTAGGAGCGGGGGCGTACGAGCAGTACTTC.

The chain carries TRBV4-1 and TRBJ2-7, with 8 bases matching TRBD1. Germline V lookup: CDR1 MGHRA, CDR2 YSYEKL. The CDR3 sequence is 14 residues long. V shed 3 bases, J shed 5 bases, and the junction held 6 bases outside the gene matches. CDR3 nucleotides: TGCGCCAGCAGCCAGGCGACAGGGGCCCACGAGCAGTACTTC. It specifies CASSQATGAHEQYF.

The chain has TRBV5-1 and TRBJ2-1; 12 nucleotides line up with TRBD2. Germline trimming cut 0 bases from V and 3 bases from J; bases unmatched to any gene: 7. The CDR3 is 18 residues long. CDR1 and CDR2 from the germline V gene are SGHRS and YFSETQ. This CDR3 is CASSLGLAGGRGYNEQFF. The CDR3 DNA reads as TGCGCCAGCAGCTTGGGGCTAGCGGGGGGGCGTGGCTACAATGAGCAGTTCTTC. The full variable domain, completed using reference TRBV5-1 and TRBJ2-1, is KAGVTQTPRYLIKTRGQQVTLSCSPISGHRSVSWYQQTPGQGLQFLFEYFSETQRNKGNFPGRFSGRQFSNSRSEMNVSTLELGDSALYLCASSLGLAGGRGYNEQFFGPGTRLTVL.

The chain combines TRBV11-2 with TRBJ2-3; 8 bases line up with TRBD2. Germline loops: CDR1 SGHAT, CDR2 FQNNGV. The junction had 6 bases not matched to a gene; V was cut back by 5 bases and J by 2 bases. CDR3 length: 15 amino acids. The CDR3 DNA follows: TGTGCCAGCAGCCCCGGGACTAGGGTCACAGATACGCAGTATTTT. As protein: CASSPGTRVTDTQYF.

CDR3 nucleotide sequence: TGCGCCAGCAGCCATTTTGGCGCGCGCGGGATCTCCTATGGCTACACCTTC. It is translated as CASSHFGARGISYGYTF. The chain recombines TRBV4-3 with TRBJ1-2, with unresolved D. Germline loops: CDR1 LGHNA, CDR2 YSLEER. Trimming shortened V by 3 bases and J by 4 bases, and 21 bases separated the two germline ends. The CDR3 covers 17 residues.

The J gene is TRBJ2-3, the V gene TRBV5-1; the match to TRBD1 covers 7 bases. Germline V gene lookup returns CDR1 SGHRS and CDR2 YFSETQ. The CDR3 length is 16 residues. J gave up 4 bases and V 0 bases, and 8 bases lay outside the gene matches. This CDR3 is CASSLETGAWADTQYF. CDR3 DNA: TGCGCCAGCAGCTTGGAAACAGGGGCATGGGCAGATACGCAGTATTTT.

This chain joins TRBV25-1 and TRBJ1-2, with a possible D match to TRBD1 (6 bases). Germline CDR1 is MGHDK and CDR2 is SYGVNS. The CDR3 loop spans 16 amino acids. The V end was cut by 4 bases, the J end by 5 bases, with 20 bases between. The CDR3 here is CASSGAQGKEEYGYTF. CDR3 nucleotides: TGTGCCAGCAGTGGGGCCCAGGGGAAAGAAGAGTATGGCTACACCTTC.

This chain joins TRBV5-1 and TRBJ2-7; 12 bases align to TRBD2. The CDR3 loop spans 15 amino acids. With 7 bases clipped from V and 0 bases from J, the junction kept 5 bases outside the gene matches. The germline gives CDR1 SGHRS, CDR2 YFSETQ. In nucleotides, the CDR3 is TGCGCCAGCGGGCGGACTAGCGGGGACTCCTACGAGCAGTACTTC. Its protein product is CASGRTSGDSYEQYF.

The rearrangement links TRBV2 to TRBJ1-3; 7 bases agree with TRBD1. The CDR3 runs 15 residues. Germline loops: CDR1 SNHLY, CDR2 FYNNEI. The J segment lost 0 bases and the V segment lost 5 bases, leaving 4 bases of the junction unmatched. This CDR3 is CASSPTGISGNTIYF. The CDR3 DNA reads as TGTGCCAGCAGTCCGACAGGGATCTCTGGAAACACCATATATTTT.

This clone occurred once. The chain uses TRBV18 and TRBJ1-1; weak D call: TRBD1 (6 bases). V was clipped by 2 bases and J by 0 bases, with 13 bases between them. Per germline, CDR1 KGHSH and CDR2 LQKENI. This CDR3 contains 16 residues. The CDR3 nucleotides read TGTGCCAGCTCACCAACGGGACACTTCCTGAACACTGAAGCTTTCTTT. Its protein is CASSPTGHFLNTEAFF. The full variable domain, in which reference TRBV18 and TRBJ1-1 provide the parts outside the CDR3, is NAGVMQNPRHLVRRRGQEARLRCSPMKGHSHVYWYRQLPEEGLKFMVYLQKENIIDESGMPKERFSAEFPKEGPSILRIQQVVRGDSAAYFCASSPTGHFLNTEAFFGQGTRLTVV.

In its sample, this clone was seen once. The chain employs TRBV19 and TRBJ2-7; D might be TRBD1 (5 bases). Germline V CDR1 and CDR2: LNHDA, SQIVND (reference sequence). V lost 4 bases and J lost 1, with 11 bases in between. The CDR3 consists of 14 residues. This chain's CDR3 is CASSTADSSYEQYF. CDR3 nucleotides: TGTGCCAGTAGTACTGCCGACAGTTCCTACGAGCAGTACTTC.

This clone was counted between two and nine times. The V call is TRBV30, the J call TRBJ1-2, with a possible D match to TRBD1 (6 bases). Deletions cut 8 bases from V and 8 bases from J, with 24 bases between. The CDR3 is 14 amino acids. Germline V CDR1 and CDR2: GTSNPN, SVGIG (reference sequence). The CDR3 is CAGTRGRGTMGYTF. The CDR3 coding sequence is TGTGCCGGGACCAGGGGCAGAGGTACTATGGGCTACACCTTC.

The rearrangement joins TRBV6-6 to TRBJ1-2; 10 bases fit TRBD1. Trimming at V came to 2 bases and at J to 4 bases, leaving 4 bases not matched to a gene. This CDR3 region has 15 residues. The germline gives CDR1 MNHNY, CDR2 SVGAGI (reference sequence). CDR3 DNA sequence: TGTGCCAGCAGTTACGATAGGACAGGGGGCTATGGCTACACCTTC. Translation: CASSYDRTGGYGYTF.

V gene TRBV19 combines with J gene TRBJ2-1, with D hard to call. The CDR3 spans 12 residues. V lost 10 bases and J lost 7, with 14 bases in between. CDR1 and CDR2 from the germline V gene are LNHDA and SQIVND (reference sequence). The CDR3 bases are TGTGCCACCTCCCGGAGACTTAATGAGCAGTTCTTC. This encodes CATSRRLNEQFF.

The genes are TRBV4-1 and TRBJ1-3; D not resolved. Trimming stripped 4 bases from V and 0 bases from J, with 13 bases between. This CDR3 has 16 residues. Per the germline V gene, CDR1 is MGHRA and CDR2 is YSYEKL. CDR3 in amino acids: CASSLQLPGSGNTIYF. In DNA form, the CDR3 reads TGCGCCAGCAGCCTTCAGCTACCAGGCTCTGGAAACACCATATATTTT.

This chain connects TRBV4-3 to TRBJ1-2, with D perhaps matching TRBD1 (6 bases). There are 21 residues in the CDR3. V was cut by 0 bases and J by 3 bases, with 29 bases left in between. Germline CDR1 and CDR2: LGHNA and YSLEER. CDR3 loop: CASSQDAGQGWSAGGDYGYTF. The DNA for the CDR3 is TGCGCCAGCAGCCAAGACGCGGGGCAGGGGTGGAGTGCGGGAGGAGACTATGGCTACACCTTC.

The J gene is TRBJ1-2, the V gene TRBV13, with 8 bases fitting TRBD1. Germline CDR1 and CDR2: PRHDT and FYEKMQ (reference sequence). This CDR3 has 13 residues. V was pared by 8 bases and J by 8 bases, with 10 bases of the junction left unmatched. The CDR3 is CASSFTRGHGYTF. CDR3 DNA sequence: TGTGCCAGCTCTTTTACCAGGGGGCACGGCTACACCTTC. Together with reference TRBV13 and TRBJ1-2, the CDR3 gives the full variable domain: AAGVIQSPRHLIKEKRETATLKCYPIPRHDTVYWYQQGPGQDPQFLISFYEKMQSDKGSIPDRFSAQQFSDYHSELNMSSLELGDSALYFCASSFTRGHGYTFGSGTRLTVV.

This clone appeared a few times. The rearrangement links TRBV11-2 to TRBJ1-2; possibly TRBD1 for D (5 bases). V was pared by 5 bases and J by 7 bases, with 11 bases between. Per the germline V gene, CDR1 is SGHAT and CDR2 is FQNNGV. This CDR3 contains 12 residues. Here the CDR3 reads CASSQRDFGYTF. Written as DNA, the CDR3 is TGTGCCAGCAGCCAAAGGGACTTTGGCTACACCTTC. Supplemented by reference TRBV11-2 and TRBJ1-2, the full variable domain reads EAGVAQSPRYKIIEKRQSVAFWCNPISGHATLYWYQQILGQGPKLLIQFQNNGVVDDSQLPKDRFSAERLKGVDSTLKIQPAKLEDSAVYLCASSQRDFGYTFGSGTRLTVV.

The CDR3 loop reads CASSQGFYDGSEGYTF. CDR3 coding DNA: TGCGCCAGCAGCCAAGGGTTTTACGATGGGTCGGAGGGCTACACCTTC. The chain recombines TRBV4-3 with TRBJ1-2; D gene uncertain. Germline loops: CDR1 LGHNA, CDR2 YSLEER. The CDR3 consists of 16 residues. The V gene lost 1 base and the J gene lost 8 bases, with 20 bases spanning the gap.

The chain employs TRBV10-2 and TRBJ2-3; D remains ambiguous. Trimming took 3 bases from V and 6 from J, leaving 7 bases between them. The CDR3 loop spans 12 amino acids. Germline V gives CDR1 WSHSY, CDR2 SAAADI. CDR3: CASSELLDTQYF. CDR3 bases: TGCGCCAGCAGTGAACTTCTTGATACGCAGTATTTT.

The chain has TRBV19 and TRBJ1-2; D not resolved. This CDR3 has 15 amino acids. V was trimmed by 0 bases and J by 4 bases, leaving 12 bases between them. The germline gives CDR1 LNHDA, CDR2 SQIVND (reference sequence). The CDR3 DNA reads TGTGCCAGTAGTATAGATGGCTCGGAGGGCTATGGCTACACCTTC. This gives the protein CASSIDGSEGYGYTF.

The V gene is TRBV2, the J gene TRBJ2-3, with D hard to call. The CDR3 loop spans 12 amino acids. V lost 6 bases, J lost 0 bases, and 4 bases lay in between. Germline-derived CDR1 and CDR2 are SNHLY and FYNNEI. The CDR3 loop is CASRRSTDTQYF. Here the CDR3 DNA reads TGTGCCAGCAGGCGCAGCACAGATACGCAGTATTTT. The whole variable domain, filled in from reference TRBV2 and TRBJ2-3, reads EPEVTQTPSHQVTQMGQEVILRCVPISNHLYFYWYRQILGQKVEFLVSFYNNEISEKSEIFDDQFSVERPDGSNFTLKIRSTKLEDSAMYFCASRRSTDTQYFGPGTRLTVL.

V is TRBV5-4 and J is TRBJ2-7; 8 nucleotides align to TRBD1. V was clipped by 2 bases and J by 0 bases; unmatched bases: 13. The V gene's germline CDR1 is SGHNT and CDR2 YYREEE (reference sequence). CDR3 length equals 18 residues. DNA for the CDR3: TGTGCCAGCAGCTTTTGGGACAGGCTTCGAGCAGGCTCCTACGAGCAGTACTTC. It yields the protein CASSFWDRLRAGSYEQYF.

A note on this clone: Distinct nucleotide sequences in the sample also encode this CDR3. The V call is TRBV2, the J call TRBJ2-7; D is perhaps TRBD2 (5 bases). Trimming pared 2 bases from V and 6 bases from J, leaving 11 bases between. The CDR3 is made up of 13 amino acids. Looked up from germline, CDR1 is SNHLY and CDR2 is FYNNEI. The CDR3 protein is CASSEPDGVEQYV. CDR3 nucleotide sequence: TGTGCCAGCAGTGAACCAGACGGGGTCGAGCAGTACGTC.

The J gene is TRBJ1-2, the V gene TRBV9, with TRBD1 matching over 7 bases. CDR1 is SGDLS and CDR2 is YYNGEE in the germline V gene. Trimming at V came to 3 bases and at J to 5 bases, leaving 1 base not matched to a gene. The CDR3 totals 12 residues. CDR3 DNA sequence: TGTGCCAGCAGCGAGACAGGGTATGGCTACACCTTC. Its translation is CASSETGYGYTF.

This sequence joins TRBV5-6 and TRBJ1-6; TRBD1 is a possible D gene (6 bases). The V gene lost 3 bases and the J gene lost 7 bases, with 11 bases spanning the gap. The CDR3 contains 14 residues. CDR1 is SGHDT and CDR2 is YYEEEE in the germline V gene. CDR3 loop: CASSWGGQNSPLHF. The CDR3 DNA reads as TGTGCCAGCAGCTGGGGCGGACAGAATTCACCCCTCCACTTT.

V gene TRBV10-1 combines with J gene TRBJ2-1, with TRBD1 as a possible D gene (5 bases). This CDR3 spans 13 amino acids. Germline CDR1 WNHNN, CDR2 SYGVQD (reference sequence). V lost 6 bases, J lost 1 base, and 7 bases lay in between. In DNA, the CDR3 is TGCGCCAGCAGCAGGGATTCCTACAATGAGCAGTTCTTC. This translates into CASSRDSYNEQFF.

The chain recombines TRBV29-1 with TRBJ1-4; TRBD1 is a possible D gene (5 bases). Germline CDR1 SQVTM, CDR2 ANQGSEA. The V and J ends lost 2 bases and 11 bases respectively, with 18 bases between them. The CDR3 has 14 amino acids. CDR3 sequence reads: CSVEQGARGGKLFF. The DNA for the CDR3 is TGCAGCGTTGAACAAGGGGCTAGGGGTGGGAAACTGTTTTTT.

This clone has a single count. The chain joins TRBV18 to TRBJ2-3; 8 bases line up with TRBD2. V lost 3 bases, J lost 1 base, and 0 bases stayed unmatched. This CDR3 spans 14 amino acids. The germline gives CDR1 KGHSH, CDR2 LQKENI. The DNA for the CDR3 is TGTGCCAGCTCACCGGGACTAGGCACAGATACGCAGTATTTT. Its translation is CASSPGLGTDTQYF.